The 7 T cell receptor beta chains presented below share a single source sample, sequenced in a study of blood T cell repertoires in COVID-19. Method: immunoSEQ multiplex PCR; TCRdb's copy keeps in-frame clones and lacks some. The sample records 350,000 to 450,000 clones, approximately 90% being singletons. Sequenced input: PBMCs or T cells enriched from blood (not recorded which). Receptor source: a middle-aged woman who had been exposed to COVID-19.

This clone was counted once. The rearrangement uses TRBV2 and TRBJ1-1, with 10 bases lining up with TRBD1. This CDR3 spans 12 amino acids. Per germline, CDR1 SNHLY and CDR2 FYNNEI. V shed 10 bases, J shed 4 bases, and the junction held 3 bases outside the gene matches. The CDR3 nucleotides are TGTGCCATATGGACAGGGGGCACTGAAGCTTTCTTT. Its translation is CAIWTGGTEAFF.

This chain uses TRBV29-1 with TRBJ2-1; tentatively, D is TRBD2 (5 bases). Germline V gives CDR1 SQVTM, CDR2 ANQGSEA. This CDR3 contains 11 residues. The V and J ends lost 0 bases and 10 bases respectively, with 7 bases between them. This chain's CDR3 is CSVEERGEQFF. CDR3 DNA sequence: TGCAGCGTTGAAGAACGAGGGGAGCAGTTCTTC.

The chain has TRBV13 and TRBJ1-5; D gene unclear. This CDR3 has 15 amino acids. Germline V CDR1 and CDR2: PRHDT, FYEKMQ (reference sequence). With 5 bases removed from V and 1 base from J, the gap between germline ends came to 12 bases. CDR3 DNA: TGTGCCAGCAGCCGTGGACTGACGAGCAATCAGCCCCAGCATTTT. Translating gives CASSRGLTSNQPQHF.

V usage is TRBV10-2 and J usage is TRBJ2-7, with 9 bases lining up with TRBD2. Germline V lookup: CDR1 WSHSY, CDR2 SAAADI. The CDR3 has 15 amino acids. Trimming took 4 bases from V and 4 from J; bases not matched to a gene: 8. The CDR3 is CASSVPSGRSYEQYF. DNA for the CDR3: TGCGCCAGCAGTGTTCCAAGCGGGAGGTCGTACGAGCAGTACTTC.

The chain employs TRBV19 and TRBJ1-2, with 7 bases lining up with TRBD1. Trimming cost V 2 bases and J 2 bases; bases outside gene matches: 5. Per the germline V gene, CDR1 is LNHDA and CDR2 is SQIVND (reference sequence). CDR3 length: 15 residues. CDR3: CASSISRTGNYGYTF. The CDR3 bases are TGTGCCAGTAGTATATCTAGGACAGGAAACTATGGCTACACCTTC.

V and J are TRBV19 and TRBJ1-6; D might be TRBD1 (5 bases). Germline V gene data show CDR1 as LNHDA and CDR2 as SQIVND (reference sequence). This CDR3 is 15 amino acids long. Trimming stripped 5 bases from V and 10 bases from J, with 18 bases between. The CDR3 bases are TGTGCCAGTAGTTTTCTGGAAGGGGCTGGGTCACCCCTCCACTTT. This gives the protein CASSFLEGAGSPLHF.

This sequence joins TRBV19 and TRBJ1-2, with 10 bases matching TRBD1. V was pared by 2 bases and J by 6 bases, with 18 bases of the junction left unmatched. The CDR3 is made up of 19 amino acids. In germline, CDR1 is LNHDA, CDR2 SQIVND (reference sequence). The CDR3 sequence is CASSIRDRGSLAASNGYTF. The CDR3 DNA reads as TGTGCCAGTAGTATAAGGGACAGGGGCTCCCTCGCCGCCTCTAATGGCTACACCTTC. Variable domain in full (rest from reference TRBV19 and TRBJ1-2): DGGITQSPKYLFRKEGQNVTLSCEQNLNHDAMYWYRQDPGQGLRLIYYSQIVNDFQKGDIAEGYSVSREKKESFPLTVTSAQKNPTAFYLCASSIRDRGSLAASNGYTFGSGTRLTVV.